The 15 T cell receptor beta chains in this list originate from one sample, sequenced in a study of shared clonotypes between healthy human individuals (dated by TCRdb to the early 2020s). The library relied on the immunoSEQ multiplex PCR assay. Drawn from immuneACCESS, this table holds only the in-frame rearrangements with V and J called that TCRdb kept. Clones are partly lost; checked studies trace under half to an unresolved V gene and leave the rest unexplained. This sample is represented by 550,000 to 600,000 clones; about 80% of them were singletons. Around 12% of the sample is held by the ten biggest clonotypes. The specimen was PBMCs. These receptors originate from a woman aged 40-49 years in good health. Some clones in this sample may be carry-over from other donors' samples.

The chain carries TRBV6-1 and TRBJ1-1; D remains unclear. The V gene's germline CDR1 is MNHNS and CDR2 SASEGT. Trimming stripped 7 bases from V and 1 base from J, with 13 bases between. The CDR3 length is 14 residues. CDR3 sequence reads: CASIREHSNTEAFF. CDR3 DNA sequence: TGTGCCAGCATTAGGGAGCACTCGAACACTGAAGCTTTCTTT.

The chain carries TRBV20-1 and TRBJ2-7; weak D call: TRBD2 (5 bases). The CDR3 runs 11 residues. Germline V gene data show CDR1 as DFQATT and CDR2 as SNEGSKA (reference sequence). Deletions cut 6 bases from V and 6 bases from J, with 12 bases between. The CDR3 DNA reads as TGCAGTGCCATCCTGAGGGCCGAGCAGTACTTC. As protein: CSAILRAEQYF.

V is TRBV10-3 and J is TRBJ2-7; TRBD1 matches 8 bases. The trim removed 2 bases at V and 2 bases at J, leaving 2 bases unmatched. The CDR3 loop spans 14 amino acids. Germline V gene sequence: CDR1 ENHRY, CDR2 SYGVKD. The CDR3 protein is CAISEVTGAYEQYF. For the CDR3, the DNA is TGTGCCATCAGTGAGGTGACAGGGGCCTACGAGCAGTACTTC.

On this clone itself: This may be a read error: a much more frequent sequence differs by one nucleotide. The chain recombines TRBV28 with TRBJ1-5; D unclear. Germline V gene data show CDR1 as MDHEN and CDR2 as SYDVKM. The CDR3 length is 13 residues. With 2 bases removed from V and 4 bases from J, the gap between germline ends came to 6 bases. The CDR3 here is CASSLTWNQPQHF. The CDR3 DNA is TGTGCCAGCAGTTTAACGTGGAATCAGCCCCAGCATTTT.

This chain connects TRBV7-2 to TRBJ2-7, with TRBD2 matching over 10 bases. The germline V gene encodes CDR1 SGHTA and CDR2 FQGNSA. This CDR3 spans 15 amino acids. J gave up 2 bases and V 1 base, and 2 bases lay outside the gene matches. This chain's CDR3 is CASSLVAGGAYEQYF. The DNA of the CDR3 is TGTGCCAGCAGCTTAGTAGCGGGAGGAGCCTACGAGCAGTACTTC.

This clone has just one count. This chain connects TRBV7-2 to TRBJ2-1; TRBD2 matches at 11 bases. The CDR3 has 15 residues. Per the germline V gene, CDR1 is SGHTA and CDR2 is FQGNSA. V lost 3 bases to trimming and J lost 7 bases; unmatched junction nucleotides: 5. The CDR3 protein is CASSFVAGGRNEQFF. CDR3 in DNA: TGTGCCAGCAGCTTCGTAGCGGGAGGGCGAAATGAGCAGTTCTTC.

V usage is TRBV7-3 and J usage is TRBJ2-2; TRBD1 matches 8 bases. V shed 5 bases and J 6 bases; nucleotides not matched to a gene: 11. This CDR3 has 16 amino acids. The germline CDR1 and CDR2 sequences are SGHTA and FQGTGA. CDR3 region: CASSRGAGGASGELFF. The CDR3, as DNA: TGTGCCAGCAGCCGTGGGGCAGGGGGCGCTTCCGGGGAGCTGTTTTTT.

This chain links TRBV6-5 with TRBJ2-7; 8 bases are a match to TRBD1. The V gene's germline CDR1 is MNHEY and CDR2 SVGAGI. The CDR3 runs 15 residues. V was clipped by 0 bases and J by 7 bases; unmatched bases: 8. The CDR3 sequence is CASSYSGTGLREQYF. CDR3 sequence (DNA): TGTGCCAGCAGTTACTCCGGGACAGGACTTAGGGAGCAGTACTTC.

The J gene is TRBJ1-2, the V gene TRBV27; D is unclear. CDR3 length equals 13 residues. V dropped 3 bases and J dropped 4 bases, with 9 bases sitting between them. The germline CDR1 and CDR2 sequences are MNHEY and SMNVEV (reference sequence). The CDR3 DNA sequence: TGTGCCAGCAGTTTTCGGCGAGCCTATGGCTACACCTTC. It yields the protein CASSFRRAYGYTF.

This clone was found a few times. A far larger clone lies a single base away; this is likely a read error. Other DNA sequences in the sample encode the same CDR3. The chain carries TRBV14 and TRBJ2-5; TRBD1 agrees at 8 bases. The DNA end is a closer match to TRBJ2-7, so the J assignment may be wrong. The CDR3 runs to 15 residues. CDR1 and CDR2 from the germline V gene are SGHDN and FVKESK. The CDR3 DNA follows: TGTGCCAGCAGCCTAGACAGGGGAAGCTCCTACGAGCAGTACTTC. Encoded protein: CASSLDRGSSYEQYF.

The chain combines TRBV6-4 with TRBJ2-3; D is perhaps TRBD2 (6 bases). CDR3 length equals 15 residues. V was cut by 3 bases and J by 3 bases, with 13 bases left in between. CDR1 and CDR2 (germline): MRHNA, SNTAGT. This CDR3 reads CASSEEGGGTDTQYF. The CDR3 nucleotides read TGTGCCAGCAGTGAAGAGGGAGGCGGGACAGATACGCAGTATTTT.

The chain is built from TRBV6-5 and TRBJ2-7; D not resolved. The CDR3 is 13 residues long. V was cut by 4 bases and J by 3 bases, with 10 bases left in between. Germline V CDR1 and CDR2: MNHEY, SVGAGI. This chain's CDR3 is CASSWSEIYEQYF. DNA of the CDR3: TGTGCCAGCAGTTGGAGTGAGATCTACGAGCAGTACTTC.

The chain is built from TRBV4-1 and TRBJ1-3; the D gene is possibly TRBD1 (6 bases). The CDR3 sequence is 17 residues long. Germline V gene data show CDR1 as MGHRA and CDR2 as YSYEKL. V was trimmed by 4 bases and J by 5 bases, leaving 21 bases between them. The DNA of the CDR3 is TGCGCCAGCAGCCCTGGGCCGGCGAGGGGGGTTCGAAACACCATATATTTT. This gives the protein CASSPGPARGVRNTIYF.

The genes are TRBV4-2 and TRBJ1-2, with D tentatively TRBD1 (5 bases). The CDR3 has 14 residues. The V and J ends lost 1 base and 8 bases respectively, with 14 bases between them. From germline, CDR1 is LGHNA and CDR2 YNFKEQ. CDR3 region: CASSQGGDKRGYTF. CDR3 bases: TGTGCCAGCAGCCAAGGGGGGGATAAGAGGGGCTACACCTTC.

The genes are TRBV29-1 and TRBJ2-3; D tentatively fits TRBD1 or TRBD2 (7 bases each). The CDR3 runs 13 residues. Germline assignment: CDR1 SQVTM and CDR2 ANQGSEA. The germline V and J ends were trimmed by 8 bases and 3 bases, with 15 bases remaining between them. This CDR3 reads CSTGQGGTDTQYF. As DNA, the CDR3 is TGCAGCACGGGGCAGGGGGGGACAGATACGCAGTATTTT.